The 13 T cell receptor beta chains given below trace back to one sample, sequenced in a study of graft-versus-host responses after intestinal transplantation. Sequenced by immunoSEQ multiplex PCR; TCRdb stores in-frame clones only, minus some. The repertoire holds around 90,000 clones, with about 94% as singletons. These TCRs are of unknown antigen specificity. Sequences were derived from unstimulated CD4+ T cells sorted from spleen or lymph node cells, sampled before transplant. Every receptor here comes from a human donor who was the organ donor for an intestinal transplant.

This sequence joins TRBV18 and TRBJ1-1, with D tentatively TRBD1 (5 bases). Germline V lookup: CDR1 KGHSH, CDR2 LQKENI. Trimming left V 3 bases short and J 2 bases short, with 10 bases between. CDR3 size: 14 residues. CDR3 amino acids: CASSPSGANTEAFF. CDR3 nucleotides: TGTGCCAGCTCACCGTCCGGGGCAAACACTGAAGCTTTCTTT. Drawing the rest from reference TRBV18 and TRBJ1-1, the complete variable domain is NAGVMQNPRHLVRRRGQEARLRCSPMKGHSHVYWYRQLPEEGLKFMVYLQKENIIDESGMPKERFSAEFPKEGPSILRIQQVVRGDSAAYFCASSPSGANTEAFFGQGTRLTVV.

The chain is built from TRBV29-1 and TRBJ1-2, with unresolved D. The CDR3 is made up of 11 amino acids. Trimming shortened V by 2 bases and J by 2 bases, and 3 bases separated the two germline ends. CDR1 is SQVTM and CDR2 is ANQGSEA in the germline V gene. The CDR3 region is CSVEKNYGYTF. The CDR3, as DNA: TGCAGCGTTGAAAAAAACTATGGCTACACCTTC. The whole variable domain, filled in from reference TRBV29-1 and TRBJ1-2, reads SAVISQKPSRDICQRGTSLTIQCQVDSQVTMMFWYRQQPGQSLTLIATANQGSEATYESGFVIDKFPISRPNLTFSTLTVSNMSPEDSSIYLCSVEKNYGYTFGSGTRLTVV.

The count of this clone is one. V usage is TRBV19 and J usage is TRBJ1-3; perhaps TRBD1 as D (6 bases). The V and J ends lost 5 bases and 1 base respectively, with 9 bases between them. The CDR3 has 14 residues. The germline CDR1 and CDR2 sequences are LNHDA and SQIVND (reference sequence). CDR3: CASSETGSGNTIYF. DNA for the CDR3: TGTGCCAGTAGTGAAACAGGGTCTGGAAACACCATATATTTT.

This chain connects TRBV25-1 to TRBJ2-1, with TRBD2 as a possible D gene (7 bases). The germline V gene encodes CDR1 MGHDK and CDR2 SYGVNS. With 5 bases removed from V and 6 bases from J, the gap between germline ends came to 17 bases. The CDR3 covers 15 residues. CDR3: CASSMLGGAGNEQFF. CDR3 nucleotides: TGTGCCAGCAGTATGCTAGGGGGGGCGGGCAATGAGCAGTTCTTC.

The genes are TRBV5-1 and TRBJ2-3; a weak D match, TRBD2 (6 bases). The V end was cut by 1 base, the J end by 4 bases, with 10 bases between. Looked up from germline, CDR1 is SGHRS and CDR2 is YFSETQ. The CDR3 totals 14 residues. CDR3: CASSLWDSPDTQYF. In DNA, the CDR3 is TGCGCCAGCAGCTTGTGGGACTCACCAGATACGCAGTATTTT.

The chain carries TRBV4-2 and TRBJ2-2; D assignment may be TRBD1 or TRBD2 (5 bases each). The CDR3 extends over 15 amino acids. V was pared by 1 base and J by 6 bases, with 12 bases between. Per germline, CDR1 LGHNA and CDR2 YNFKEQ. For the CDR3, the DNA is TGTGCCAGCAGCCAAGGAGGGGAACGGGCCGGGGAGCTGTTTTTT. It specifies CASSQGGERAGELFF.

This sequence joins TRBV7-2 and TRBJ2-6; a weak D match, TRBD2 (6 bases). This CDR3 region has 17 residues. V was pared by 5 bases and J by 0 bases, with 14 bases between. CDR1 is SGHTA and CDR2 is FQGNSA in the germline V gene. The CDR3 is CASSPGLPSSGANVLTF. CDR3 sequence (DNA): TGTGCCAGCAGCCCGGGACTGCCGAGCTCTGGGGCCAACGTCCTGACTTTC.

This chain uses TRBV4-1 with TRBJ1-2, with no clear D. The CDR3 spans 14 residues. V gave up 0 bases and J gave up 8 bases, with 13 bases separating them. In germline, CDR1 is MGHRA, CDR2 YSYEKL. The CDR3 spells CASSQDPVQRGYTF. CDR3 nucleotide sequence: TGCGCCAGCAGCCAAGATCCGGTTCAACGGGGCTACACCTTC.

This chain connects TRBV5-1 to TRBJ2-5; the match to TRBD2 covers 11 bases. Germline V gene lookup returns CDR1 SGHRS and CDR2 YFSETQ. The V segment lost 3 bases and the J segment 2 bases; nucleotides outside the gene matches: 6. The CDR3 covers 16 residues. The CDR3 sequence: CASSSFSGGEQETQYF. The CDR3 region has the DNA TGCGCCAGCAGCTCATTTAGCGGGGGGGAGCAAGAGACCCAGTACTTC.

This sequence joins TRBV5-1 and TRBJ1-3, with 7 nucleotides matching TRBD1. The germline CDR1 and CDR2 sequences are SGHRS and YFSETQ. J gave up 2 bases and V 5 bases, and 7 bases lay outside the gene matches. The CDR3 sequence is 15 residues long. Written as DNA, the CDR3 is TGCGCCAGCAGGATTGGACAGGCGGCTGGAAACACCATATATTTT. Its protein is CASRIGQAAGNTIYF.

The rearrangement uses TRBV5-6 and TRBJ2-7; D gene ambiguous. The germline V and J ends were trimmed by 3 bases and 4 bases, with 17 bases remaining between them. The CDR3 spans 15 residues. Germline V lookup: CDR1 SGHDT, CDR2 YYEEEE. As DNA, the CDR3 is TGTGCCAGCAGCTCCCGCGTTGGCAGGTTATACGAGCAGTACTTC. Protein product: CASSSRVGRLYEQYF.

The chain couples TRBV28 to TRBJ1-3, with TRBD1 matching 9 bases. The V and J ends lost 5 bases and 8 bases, in that order; junction bases with no gene match: 25. The germline V gene has CDR1 MDHEN and CDR2 SYDVKM. This CDR3 has 20 amino acids. CDR3 bases: TGTGCCAGCAGTGCCGCGACCGGGACAGGGATTCCCGCCTGGCGCGACACCATATATTTT. This codes for CASSAATGTGIPAWRDTIYF.

The chain joins TRBV5-1 to TRBJ2-5; D call uncertain. V was clipped by 3 bases and J by 3 bases, with 21 bases between them. CDR1 and CDR2 from the germline V gene are SGHRS and YFSETQ. CDR3 size: 17 residues. The CDR3 region is CASSSWMGSQRKETQYF. CDR3 nucleotides: TGCGCCAGCAGCTCGTGGATGGGCTCACAGAGGAAAGAGACCCAGTACTTC.